These 18 T cell receptor beta chains originate from one sample sequenced in a study of T-cell reconstitution after alpha-beta-depleted transplantation in children. Preparation of the TCRbeta library involved a method that used unique molecular identifiers. TCRdb passed the PCR reads through MiXCR, listing each CDR3 protein once. The table lists about 500,000 distinct CDR3 sequences, 30% to 35% of them singletons, with 2% to 3% in the top ten. The specimen was PBMCs from the stem cell graft donor, collected from the stem cell graft. The receptors derive from a human donor who donated a stem cell graft to a child with aplastic anemia.

J is TRBJ1-5 and V is TRBV7-2; D gene uncertain. The germline CDR1 and CDR2 sequences are SGHTA and FQGNSA. V lost 5 bases and J lost 0, with 14 bases in between. The CDR3 runs 16 residues. This CDR3 reads CASSLRTGYSNQPQHF. In DNA, the CDR3 is TGTGCCAGCAGCCTGCGGACGGGATATAGCAATCAGCCCCAGCATTTT.

The chain uses TRBV11-2 and TRBJ1-5; tentative D call: TRBD1 (5 bases). Trimming took 1 base from V and 4 from J, leaving 8 bases between them. CDR1 is SGHAT and CDR2 is FQNNGV in the germline V gene. CDR3 size: 14 residues. In DNA form, the CDR3 reads TGTGCCAGCAGCTTAGTCAGGGTGAATCAGCCCCAGCATTTT. Protein product: CASSLVRVNQPQHF.

The CDR3 DNA is TGTGCCAGCAGCCAAGAAAAGAAGGGAAAAAACATTCAGTACTTC. It specifies CASSQEKKGKNIQYF. This chain uses TRBV3-1 with TRBJ2-4; D gene ambiguous. The CDR3 loop spans 15 amino acids. V was trimmed by 0 bases and J by 4 bases, leaving 10 bases between them. Per germline, CDR1 LGHDT and CDR2 YNNKEL (reference sequence).

The rearrangement links TRBV5-1 to TRBJ2-5; D gene ambiguous. This CDR3 spans 13 amino acids. Germline V CDR1 and CDR2: SGHRS, YFSETQ. V was cut by 0 bases and J by 6 bases, with 9 bases left in between. CDR3 loop: CASSLAERKTQYF. The CDR3 DNA follows: TGCGCCAGCAGCTTGGCCGAGCGCAAGACCCAGTACTTC.

This clonotype was recorded a few times. The genes are TRBV10-3 and TRBJ2-7; D perhaps matches TRBD2 (6 bases). Germline V gives CDR1 ENHRY, CDR2 SYGVKD. This CDR3 comprises 12 residues. V lost 8 bases to trimming and J lost 0 bases, with 8 bases between them. The CDR3 DNA sequence: TGTGCCATCGGGGGGAGCTCCTACGAGCAGTACGTC. This gives the protein CAIGGSSYEQYV.

This clonotype was seen a handful of times. The V gene is TRBV4-3, the J gene TRBJ2-4, with 14 bases matching TRBD2. V trimming: 2 bases; J trimming: 7 bases; junction bases outside the gene matches: 16. CDR3 length equals 20 residues. CDR1 is LGHNA and CDR2 is YSLEER in the germline V gene. CDR3 loop: CASSQRLAGGTEAGGNIQYF. In nucleotides, the CDR3 is TGCGCCAGCAGCCAACGACTAGCGGGAGGGACTGAGGCTGGGGGGAACATTCAGTACTTC.

The V gene is TRBV20-1, the J gene TRBJ2-4, with 7 bases identical to TRBD1. Germline values: CDR1 DFQATT, CDR2 SNEGSKA (reference sequence). After removal of 0 bases from V and 2 bases from J, the junction contained 7 bases not matched to a gene. The CDR3 loop spans 16 amino acids. The CDR3 protein is CSARDPTGDTKNIQYF. Written as DNA, the CDR3 is TGCAGTGCTAGAGATCCAACAGGGGACACCAAAAACATTCAGTACTTC.

This clonotype was counted a few times. The junction and the germline gene differ at one end; a read error may be behind it. The CDR3 DNA sequence: TGCGCCAGCAGCTTGGAAGGGAACCCTGAAGCTTTCTTT. It translates to CASSLEGNPEAFF. V usage is TRBV5-1 and J usage is TRBJ1-1; no firm D call. There are 13 residues in the CDR3. CDR1 and CDR2 from the germline V gene are SGHRS and YFSETQ. The variable domain in full, completed from reference TRBV5-1 and TRBJ1-1, reads KAGVTQTPRYLIKTRGQQVTLSCSPISGHRSVSWYQQTPGQGLQFLFEYFSETQRNKGNFPGRFSGRQFSNSRSEMNVSTLELGDSALYLCASSLEGNPEAFFGQGTRLTVV.

This rearrangement joins TRBV5-1 to TRBJ1-1; D is ambiguous. Germline CDR1 SGHRS, CDR2 YFSETQ. The CDR3 is 13 residues long. The germline V and J ends were trimmed by 3 bases and 3 bases, with 9 bases remaining between them. The CDR3 loop is CASSWWSDTEAFF. CDR3 DNA sequence: TGCGCCAGCAGCTGGTGGTCGGACACTGAAGCTTTCTTT.

There are a few counts of this clonotype. The rearrangement uses TRBV5-5 and TRBJ1-1; 8 nucleotides line up with TRBD1. Germline loops: CDR1 SGHKS, CDR2 YYEKEE (reference sequence). The CDR3 is made up of 13 amino acids. V dropped 2 bases and J dropped 8; count of bases not matched to a gene: 5. CDR3 nucleotide sequence: TGTGCCAGCAGCTTTGACAGGGGCGGGGAAGCTTTCTTT. Residues: CASSFDRGGEAFF.

The chain recombines TRBV20-1 with TRBJ1-2; D is unresolved. Trimming took off 1 base at V and 10 bases at J, with 10 bases between the two ends. The CDR3 is 11 amino acids. Germline assignment: CDR1 DFQATT and CDR2 SNEGSKA (reference sequence). The CDR3 protein is CSARVRGDYTF. Here the CDR3 DNA reads TGCAGTGCTAGAGTTCGGGGAGACTACACCTTC.

In its sample, this clonotype was seen once. CDR3 sequence reads: CASSPPVLRENTEAFF. The DNA for the CDR3 is TGTGCCAGCTCACCACCGGTTTTGCGGGAGAACACTGAAGCTTTCTTT. This rearrangement joins TRBV18 to TRBJ1-1; D not resolved. The CDR3 length is 16 residues. V lost 0 bases and J 1 base, leaving 12 bases between the germline ends. The germline V gene has CDR1 KGHSH and CDR2 LQKENI.

The count of this clonotype is one. This sequence joins TRBV13 and TRBJ2-5, with 7 bases lining up with TRBD1. The CDR3 runs 16 residues. V lost 5 bases to trimming and J lost 5 bases; unmatched junction nucleotides: 14. The germline V gene encodes CDR1 PRHDT and CDR2 FYEKMQ (reference sequence). As DNA, the CDR3 is TGTGCCAGCAGCCCCCCGGGACAGAGATCCCTGGAGACCCAGTACTTC. This sequence encodes CASSPPGQRSLETQYF.

The chain couples TRBV11-2 to TRBJ2-5; 8 nucleotides match TRBD2. This CDR3 spans 14 amino acids. After removal of 5 bases from V and 6 bases from J, the junction contained 8 bases not matched to a gene. Germline V lookup: CDR1 SGHAT, CDR2 FQNNGV. The CDR3, as DNA: TGTGCCAGCAGCGCCCTCGGGGGGGGAAAGACCCAGTACTTC. It specifies CASSALGGGKTQYF.

This clonotype has a handful of counts. This chain's CDR3 is CSVSGQGTGELFF. The CDR3 DNA reads as TGCAGCGTTTCCGGACAGGGGACCGGGGAGCTGTTTTTT. The chain employs TRBV29-1 and TRBJ2-2, with 9 bases that match TRBD1. J was trimmed by 5 bases and V by 5 bases; bases with no gene match: 3. CDR3 length: 13 residues. Per the germline V gene, CDR1 is SQVTM and CDR2 is ANQGSEA.

The V and J genes are TRBV20-1 and TRBJ1-1, with 9 bases matching TRBD1. Germline V gene lookup returns CDR1 DFQATT and CDR2 SNEGSKA (reference sequence). The CDR3 extends over 13 amino acids. V was clipped by 7 bases and J by 6 bases; unmatched bases: 9. In DNA, the CDR3 is TGCAGTGGTCCACAGGGGGCGCCGCCTGAAGCTTTCTTT. It specifies CSGPQGAPPEAFF.

This clonotype was observed at least ten times. The gene calls are TRBV12-3 or TRBV12-4 and TRBJ1-6, with a weak D call TRBD1 (5 bases). The CDR3 covers 16 residues. The V end lost 4 bases, the J end lost 8 bases, and 18 bases lay between the germline ends. The CDR3 DNA is TGTGCCAGCAGTTCTGGAGGGGCTGCGGGACATTCACCCCTCCACTTT. This gives the protein CASSSGGAAGHSPLHF.

This clonotype was picked up a small number of times. J is TRBJ2-3 and V is TRBV6-1; no firm D call. Trimming pared 6 bases from V and 6 bases from J, leaving 16 bases between. Germline loops: CDR1 MNHNS, CDR2 SASEGT. This CDR3 region has 14 residues. The CDR3 loop reads CASRAGSARDTQYF. The CDR3 DNA follows: TGTGCCAGCAGGGCTGGATCAGCGAGGGATACGCAGTATTTT.